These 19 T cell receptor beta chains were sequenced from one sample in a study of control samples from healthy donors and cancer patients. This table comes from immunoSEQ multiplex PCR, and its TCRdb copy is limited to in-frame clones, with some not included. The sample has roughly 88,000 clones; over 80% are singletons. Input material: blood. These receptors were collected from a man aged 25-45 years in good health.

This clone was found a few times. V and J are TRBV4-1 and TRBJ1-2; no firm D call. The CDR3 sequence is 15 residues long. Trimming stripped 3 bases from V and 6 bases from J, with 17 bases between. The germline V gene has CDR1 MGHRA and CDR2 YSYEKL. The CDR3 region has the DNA TGCGCCAGCAGCCACCCCGGCCGGGTTTGGAATGGCTACACCTTC. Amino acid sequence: CASSHPGRVWNGYTF.

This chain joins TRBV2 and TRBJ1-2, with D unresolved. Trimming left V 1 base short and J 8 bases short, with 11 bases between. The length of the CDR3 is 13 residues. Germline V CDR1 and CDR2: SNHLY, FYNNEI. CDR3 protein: CASSEVPTGGYTF. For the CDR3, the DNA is TGTGCCAGCAGTGAAGTCCCAACTGGGGGCTACACCTTC.

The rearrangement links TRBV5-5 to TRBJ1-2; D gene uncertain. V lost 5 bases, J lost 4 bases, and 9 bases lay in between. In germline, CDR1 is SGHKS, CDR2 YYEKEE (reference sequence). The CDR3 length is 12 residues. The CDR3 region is CASSRDFYGYTF. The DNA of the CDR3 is TGTGCCAGCAGTCGGGATTTCTATGGCTACACCTTC.

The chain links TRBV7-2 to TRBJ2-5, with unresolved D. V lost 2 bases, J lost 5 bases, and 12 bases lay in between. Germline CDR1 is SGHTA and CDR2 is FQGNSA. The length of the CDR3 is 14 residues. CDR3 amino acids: CASSLPSHTETQYF. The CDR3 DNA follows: TGTGCCAGCAGCTTACCCAGCCACACGGAGACCCAGTACTTC.

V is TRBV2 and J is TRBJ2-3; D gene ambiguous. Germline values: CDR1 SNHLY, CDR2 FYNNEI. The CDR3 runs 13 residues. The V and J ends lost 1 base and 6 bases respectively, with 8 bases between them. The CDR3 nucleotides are TGTGCCAGCAGTGAAGGGATGGACGATACGCAGTATTTT. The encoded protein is CASSEGMDDTQYF.

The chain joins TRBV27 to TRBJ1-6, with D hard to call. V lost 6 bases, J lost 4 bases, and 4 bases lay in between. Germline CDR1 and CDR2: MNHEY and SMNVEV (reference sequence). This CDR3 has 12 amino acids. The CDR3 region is CASREYNSPLHF. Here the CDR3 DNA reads TGTGCCAGCAGGGAATATAATTCACCCCTCCACTTT.

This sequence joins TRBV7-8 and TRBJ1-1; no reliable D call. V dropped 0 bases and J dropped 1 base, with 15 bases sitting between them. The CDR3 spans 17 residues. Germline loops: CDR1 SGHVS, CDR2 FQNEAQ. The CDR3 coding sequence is TGTGCCAGCAGCTTAGCGGGGAAGGGAACCCGGAACACTGAAGCTTTCTTT. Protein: CASSLAGKGTRNTEAFF.

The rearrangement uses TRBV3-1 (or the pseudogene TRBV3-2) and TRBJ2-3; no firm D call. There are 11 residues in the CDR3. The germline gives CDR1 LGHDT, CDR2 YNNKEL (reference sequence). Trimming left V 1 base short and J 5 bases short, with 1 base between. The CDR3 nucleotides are TGTGCCAGCAGCCAAGGAGATACGCAGTATTTT. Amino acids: CASSQGDTQYF.

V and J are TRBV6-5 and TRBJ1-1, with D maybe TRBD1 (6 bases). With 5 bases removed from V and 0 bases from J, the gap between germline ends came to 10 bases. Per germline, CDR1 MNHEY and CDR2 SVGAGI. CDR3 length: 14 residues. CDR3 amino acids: CASSPGVMNTEAFF. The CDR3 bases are TGTGCCAGCAGTCCAGGGGTCATGAACACTGAAGCTTTCTTT.

CDR3 protein: CASKMGVNTGELFF. The CDR3 DNA is TGTGCCAGTAAAATGGGGGTGAACACCGGGGAGCTGTTTTTT. The V gene is TRBV19, the J gene TRBJ2-2; possibly TRBD1 or TRBD2 for D (5 bases each). The CDR3 is made up of 14 amino acids. Between the trimmed V and J ends, which lost 7 bases and 1 base, there was a span of 10 bases. CDR1 and CDR2 from the germline V gene are LNHDA and SQIVND (reference sequence).

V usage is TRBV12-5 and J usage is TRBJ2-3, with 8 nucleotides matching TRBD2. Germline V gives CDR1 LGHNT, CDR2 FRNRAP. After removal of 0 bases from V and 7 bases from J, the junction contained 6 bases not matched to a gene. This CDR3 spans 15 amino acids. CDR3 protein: CASGLVGGGPYTQYF. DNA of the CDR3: TGTGCTAGTGGTTTGGTCGGGGGGGGCCCGTATACGCAGTATTTT.

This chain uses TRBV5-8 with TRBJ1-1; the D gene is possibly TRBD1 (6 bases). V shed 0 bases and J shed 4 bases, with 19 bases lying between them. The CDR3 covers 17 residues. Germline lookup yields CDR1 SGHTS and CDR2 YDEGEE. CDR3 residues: CASSLAKGGGWSTEAFF. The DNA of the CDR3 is TGTGCCAGCAGCTTGGCGAAGGGAGGGGGATGGAGCACTGAAGCTTTCTTT. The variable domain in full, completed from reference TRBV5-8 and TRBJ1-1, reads EAGVTQSPTHLIKTRGQQATLRCSPISGHTSVYWYQQALGLGLQFLLWYDEGEERNRGNFPPRFSGRQFPNYSSELNVNALELEDSALYLCASSLAKGGGWSTEAFFGQGTRLTVV.

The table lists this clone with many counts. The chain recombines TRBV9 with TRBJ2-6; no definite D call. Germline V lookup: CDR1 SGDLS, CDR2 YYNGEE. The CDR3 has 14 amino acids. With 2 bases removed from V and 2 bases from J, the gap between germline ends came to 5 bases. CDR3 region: CASSVITGANVLTF. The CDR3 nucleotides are TGTGCCAGCAGCGTCATAACTGGGGCCAACGTCCTGACTTTC. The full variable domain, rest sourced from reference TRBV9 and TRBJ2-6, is DSGVTQTPKHLITATGQRVTLRCSPRSGDLSVYWYQQSLDQGLQFLIQYYNGEERAKGNILERFSAQQFPDLHSELNLSSLELGDSALYFCASSVITGANVLTFGAGSRLTVL.

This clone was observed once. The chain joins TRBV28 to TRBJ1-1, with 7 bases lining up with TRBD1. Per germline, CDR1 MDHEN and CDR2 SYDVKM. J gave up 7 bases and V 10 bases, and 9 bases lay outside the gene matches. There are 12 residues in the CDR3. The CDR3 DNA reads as TGTGCCACCCGGGGACAGTTCGATGAAGCTTTCTTT. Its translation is CATRGQFDEAFF.

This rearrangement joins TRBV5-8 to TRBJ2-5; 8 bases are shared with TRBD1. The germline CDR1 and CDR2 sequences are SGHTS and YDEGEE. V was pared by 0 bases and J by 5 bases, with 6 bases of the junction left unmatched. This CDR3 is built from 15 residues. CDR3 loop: CASSLGQGLGETQYF. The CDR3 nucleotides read TGTGCCAGCAGCTTGGGACAGGGGTTAGGGGAGACCCAGTACTTC.

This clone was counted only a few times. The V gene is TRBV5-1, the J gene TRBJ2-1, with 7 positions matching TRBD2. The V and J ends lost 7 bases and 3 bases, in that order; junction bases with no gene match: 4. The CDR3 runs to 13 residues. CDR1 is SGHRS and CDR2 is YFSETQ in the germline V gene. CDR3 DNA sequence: TGCGCCAGCTCGGGAGGCAGCTACAATGAGCAGTTCTTC. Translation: CASSGGSYNEQFF.

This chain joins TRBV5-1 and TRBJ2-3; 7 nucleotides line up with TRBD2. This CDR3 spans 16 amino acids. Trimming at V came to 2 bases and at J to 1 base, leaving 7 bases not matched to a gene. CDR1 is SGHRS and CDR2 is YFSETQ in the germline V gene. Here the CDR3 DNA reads TGCGCCAGCAGCTTAGTACGCAGCGGGGGCACAGATACGCAGTATTTT. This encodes CASSLVRSGGTDTQYF.

CDR3: CASSPVAVNTEAFF. CDR3 in DNA: TGTGCCAGCTCACCGGTCGCGGTGAACACTGAAGCTTTCTTT. The J gene is TRBJ1-1, the V gene TRBV18; the D is unclear. Germline V gene data show CDR1 as KGHSH and CDR2 as LQKENI. Trimming removed 3 bases from V and 0 bases from J, with 8 bases in between. The CDR3 has 14 amino acids.

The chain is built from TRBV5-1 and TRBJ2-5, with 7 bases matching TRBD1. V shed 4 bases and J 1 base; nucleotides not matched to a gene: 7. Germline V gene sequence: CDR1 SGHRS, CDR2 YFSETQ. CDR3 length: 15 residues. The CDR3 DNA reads TGCGCCAGCAGCGGGACAGCCCCTTTCCAAGAGACCCAGTACTTC. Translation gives CASSGTAPFQETQYF.